Listed below are T cell receptor beta chains from one sample, sequenced in a study of blood T cell repertoires in COVID-19. Sequencing used immunoSEQ multiplex PCR; TCRdb keeps in-frame clones, though not all of them. The sample lists 48,000 or so clones, about 83% occurring once. Sequenced: peripheral blood. The receptors were sampled from an older woman with acute or convalescent COVID-19. Each CDR3 is given with its conserved first and last residue. A D gene is named only where the DNA matches it firmly. Only part of the rows carry a size: once, few, many, or a class if the clone is expanded.

J gene | clone size | V gene | D gene | CDR3 DNA | CDR3 protein
TRBJ2-7 | NA | TRBV19 | TRBD1 | TGTGCCAGTAGTAGGGACAGGGACGAGCAGTACTTC | CASSRDRDEQYF
TRBJ1-5 | NA | TRBV28 | TRBD1 | TGTGCCAGCCTAAGACAGGGGGGTGAGCTTTGGCCCCAGCATTTT | CASLRQGGELWPQHF
TRBJ1-2 | NA | TRBV7-9 | NA | TGTGCCAGCAGCTTAGAAGAGGCTACTACGAACTATGGCTACACCTTC | CASSLEEATTNYGYTF
TRBJ2-5 | NA | TRBV30 | TRBD1 | TGTGCCTGGAATGTAGGCAGGGGGCTGTGGGAGACCCAGTACTTC | CAWNVGRGLWETQYF
TRBJ1-1 | few | TRBV6-4 | TRBD1 | TGTGCCGGCCGGGACAGGGGGCGTGGGTGGACTGAAGCTTTCTTT | CAGRDRGRGWTEAFF
TRBJ2-5 | NA | TRBV18 | NA | TGTGCCAGCTCACTATATCGGGACACCAAAGAGACCCAGTACTTC | CASSLYRDTKETQYF
TRBJ1-1 | NA | TRBV11-3 | NA | TGTGCCAGCAGGGGCATGAACACTGAAGCTTTCTTT | CASRGMNTEAFF
TRBJ1-1 | NA | TRBV5-5 | NA | TGTGCCAGCAGCCCAAGGACAGTCATGAACACTGAAGCTTTCTTT | CASSPRTVMNTEAFF
TRBJ1-1 | NA | TRBV5-1 | NA | TGCGCCAGCGGACCCGGGACAATGAACACTGAAGCTTTCTTT | CASGPGTMNTEAFF
TRBJ2-1 | NA | TRBV10-3 | TRBD2 | TGTGCCATCAGTGAGTCGGGTTCAGCGGGAGGGTACAATGAGCAGTTCTTC | CAISESGSAGGYNEQFF
TRBJ2-1 | NA | TRBV18 | TRBD1 | TGTGCCAGCTCACCATACAGGGGAACCTACAATGAGCAGTTCTTC | CASSPYRGTYNEQFF
TRBJ1-1 | NA | TRBV20-1 | TRBD1 | TGCAGTGCTAGTAGTCGACAGGGGCGGGACACTGAAGCTTTCTTT | CSASSRQGRDTEAFF
TRBJ2-1 | NA | TRBV29-1 | NA | TGCAGCGTTCATGCCCTGAGACTGACTCGCAATGAGCAGTTCTTC | CSVHALRLTRNEQFF
TRBJ1-3 | once | TRBV10-2 | NA | TGCGCCAGCAGTGAGATTCCGGGGGACTCTGGAAACACCATATATTTT | CASSEIPGDSGNTIYF
TRBJ1-4 | NA | TRBV6-1 | TRBD1 | TGTGCCAGCAGTGAAGGCAGGGGGCGTGAAAAACTGTTTTTT | CASSEGRGREKLFF
TRBJ1-2 | NA | TRBV6-6 | NA | TGTGCCAGCAGTTGGTCTGGGGGCGATGGCTACACCTTC | CASSWSGGDGYTF
TRBJ2-3 | NA | TRBV3-1/TRBV3-2 | TRBD2 | TGTGCCAGCACCTGGACTAGCGGAACAGATACGCAGTATTTT | CASTWTSGTDTQYF
TRBJ2-1 | NA | TRBV20-1 | NA | TGCAGTTCCTCGCAGGACAATGAGCAGTTCTTC | CSSSQDNEQFF
TRBJ1-5 | few | TRBV19 | TRBD1 | TGTGCCAGTGACAGGGGAGTCAATCAGCCCCAGCATTTT | CASDRGVNQPQHF
TRBJ1-3 | once | TRBV30 | NA | TGTGCCTGGAGTGTACCTCCGGTCTCGGGTGGAAACACCATATATTTT | CAWSVPPVSGGNTIYF
TRBJ2-2 | NA | TRBV12-5 | NA | TGTGCTAGTGGTTTGGGTGTTTATATTAGGGAGCTGTTTTTT | CASGLGVYIRELFF
TRBJ1-1 | NA | TRBV27 | NA | TGTGCCAGCAGTGTTTCCACCTGGAGCACTGAAGCTTTCTTT | CASSVSTWSTEAFF
TRBJ1-6 | NA | TRBV6-1 | NA | TGTGCCAGCAGTGGCTCGGGAGGGGCGGTAAATTCACCCCTCCACTTT | CASSGSGGAVNSPLHF
TRBJ2-7 | NA | TRBV11-3 | NA | TGTGCCAGCAGCTTACTCAGGGGCGAGCAGTACTTC | CASSLLRGEQYF
TRBJ2-7 | NA | TRBV5-1 | NA | TGCGCCAGCAGCTTGGCCGGGAGCTACGAGCAGTACTTC | CASSLAGSYEQYF
TRBJ2-2 | NA | TRBV7-9 | NA | TGTGCCAGCAGCTTGTTCGTGGGGCCAACGGGGGAGCTGTTTTTT | CASSLFVGPTGELFF
TRBJ2-7 | once | TRBV11-1 | NA | TGTGCCAGCAGCTCTGACGAGCAGTACTTC | CASSSDEQYF
TRBJ2-1 | once | TRBV24-1 | TRBD1 | TGTGCCACCAGTGATTACAGGGGGGCCCACAATGAGCAGTTCTTC | CATSDYRGAHNEQFF
TRBJ2-5 | NA | TRBV10-3 | TRBD2 | TGTGCCATCGGAGCGGGAGTGGGGGAGACCCAGTACTTC | CAIGAGVGETQYF
TRBJ2-5 | NA | TRBV18 | NA | TGTGCCAGCTCTCCGGACAGTAAGAGAGAGACCCAGTACTTC | CASSPDSKRETQYF
TRBJ1-5 | NA | TRBV6-2/TRBV6-3 | NA | TGTGCCAGCAGACCTAACATAAAGAAAGAACAGCCCCAGCATTTT | CASRPNIKKEQPQHF
TRBJ1-3 | NA | TRBV7-8 | TRBD1 | TGTGCCAGCAGCGGGCCCACAGGGGGGTCTGGAAACACCATATATTTT | CASSGPTGGSGNTIYF
TRBJ2-1 | NA | TRBV6-5 | TRBD2 | TGTGCCAGCAGCTCGGGACTAGCGGGACACAATGAGCAGTTCTTC | CASSSGLAGHNEQFF
TRBJ2-3 | NA | TRBV27 | TRBD1 | TGTGCCAGCAGTTTCCAGGGGGCCACAGATACGCAGTATTTT | CASSFQGATDTQYF
TRBJ2-1 | once | TRBV3-1/TRBV3-2 | TRBD2 | TGTGCCAGCAGCCAAGGGTTCGTGGCTAGCGGGGGCTTTTACAATGAGCAGTTCTTC | CASSQGFVASGGFYNEQFF
TRBJ1-4 | NA | TRBV4-1 | NA | TGCGCCAGCAGCCAAATTAACTCAGGAGAAAAACTGTTTTTT | CASSQINSGEKLFF
TRBJ1-5 | NA | TRBV7-2 | TRBD1 | TGTGCCAGCAGCGACAGGGGTAATCAGCCCCAGCATTTT | CASSDRGNQPQHF
TRBJ2-3 | NA | TRBV4-1 | NA | TGCGCCAGCAGCCAAGAGAGCTATACGCAGTATTTT | CASSQESYTQYF
TRBJ2-1 | NA | TRBV7-9 | NA | TGTGCCAGCAGCTTAGGGGCTTTCTTC | CASSLGAFF
TRBJ1-2 | NA | TRBV3-1/TRBV3-2 | TRBD1 | TGTGCCAGCAGCCTCGGACAGGGAACGGCTGGCTACACCTTC | CASSLGQGTAGYTF
TRBJ2-7 | NA | TRBV4-2 | NA | TGTGCCAGCAGCCAAGATAGCCGGAGTTACGAGCAGTACTTC | CASSQDSRSYEQYF
TRBJ1-6 | once | TRBV6-5 | NA | TGTGCCAGCAGGAAACAAGGGGCTAGGGCACCCCTCCACTTT | CASRKQGARAPLHF
TRBJ2-3 | NA | TRBV5-4 | TRBD2 | TGTGCCAGCAGCAAGGGACTAGCGGGAGTGATCGATACGCAGTATTTT | CASSKGLAGVIDTQYF
TRBJ2-7 | NA | TRBV27 | NA | TGTGCCAGCAGCCCTAGTCTTGGCTACGAGCAGTACTTC | CASSPSLGYEQYF
TRBJ2-1 | NA | TRBV29-1 | NA | TGCAGCGTTGTGCTAGCTGGTGAGCAGTTCTTC | CSVVLAGEQFF
TRBJ2-1 | NA | TRBV5-1 | NA | TGCGCCAGCAGCTTGGAGTCGCGGGGGCCGTACAATGTAGAGCAGTTCTTC | CASSLESRGPYNVEQFF
TRBJ2-2 | NA | TRBV19 | NA | TGTGCCAGTAGTATGAGGGCAGCGACCGGGGAGCTGTTTTTT | CASSMRAATGELFF
TRBJ1-1 | NA | TRBV7-9 | NA | TGTGCCAGCAGCTTATCTTCGGGGGACACTGAAGCTTTCTTT | CASSLSSGDTEAFF
TRBJ2-7 | NA | TRBV30 | NA | TGTGCCTGGAGTACTAGCTCCTACGAGCAGTACTTC | CAWSTSSYEQYF
TRBJ2-7 | once | TRBV5-6 | NA | TGTGCCAGCAGCGACGCCAGGTACGAGCAGTACTTC | CASSDARYEQYF
TRBJ1-4 | NA | TRBV5-1 | NA | TGCGCCAGCAGCTCAACCGGGACACCAACTAATGAAAAACTGTTTTTT | CASSSTGTPTNEKLFF
TRBJ1-1 | few | TRBV5-3 | NA | TGTGCCAGAAGCTTTCTCCGTCCAGGGAACACTGAAGCTTTCTTT | CARSFLRPGNTEAFF
TRBJ2-5 | few | TRBV3-1/TRBV3-2 | NA | TGTGCCAGCAGCCCCGGAACAGGGCCCCAGTACTTC | CASSPGTGPQYF
TRBJ1-4 | NA | TRBV7-9 | TRBD1 | TGTGCCGCCACCACGCGGGACAGTCACGAAAAACTGTTTTTT | CAATTRDSHEKLFF